Listed below are T cell receptor beta chains from one sample, sequenced in a study of shared clonotypes between healthy human individuals. Libraries were prepared by immunoSEQ multiplex PCR; TCRdb keeps only in-frame clonotypes and omits some of them. The profile shows roughly 2,500,000 clones, 90% to 95% of them singletons. Source material: naive CD4+ T cells from PBMCs. The receptors derive from a man between 18 and 35 years old in good health. Some clones in this sample may be carry-over from other donors' samples. Both conserved end residues are part of each CDR3. D genes are given only for firm matches. Where a row states a size, it is once, few, many or the class of an expanded clone; other rows omit it.

TRBD1	TRBV9	-	TRBJ1-5	CASSRTGGNQPQHF	TGTGCCAGCAGCCGGACAGGAGGCAATCAGCCCCAGCATTTT
-	TRBV7-3	-	TRBJ2-1	CASSRPNNEQFF	TGTGCCAGCAGCCGACCCAACAATGAGCAGTTCTTC
TRBD1	TRBV25-1	-	TRBJ2-7	CASSATGGLFEQYF	TGTGCCAGCAGTGCAACAGGGGGACTGTTCGAGCAGTACTTC
TRBD1	TRBV27	-	TRBJ1-5	CASSIKPPGTGSNQPQHF	TGTGCCAGCAGTATTAAACCGCCGGGGACAGGGAGCAATCAGCCCCAGCATTTT
-	TRBV6-6	-	TRBJ2-1	CASSYPAGEQFF	TGTGCCAGCAGTTATCCGGCGGGGGAGCAGTTCTTC
-	TRBV25-1	-	TRBJ2-7	CASSAPRQISYEQYF	TGTGCCAGCAGTGCACCCCGACAGATCTCCTACGAGCAGTACTTC
-	TRBV6-5	-	TRBJ2-1	CASTSGGYNEQFF	TGTGCCAGCACCAGCGGTGGCTACAATGAGCAGTTCTTC
-	TRBV6-5	-	TRBJ2-7	CASSWGAGDEQYF	TGTGCCAGCAGCTGGGGGGCAGGGGACGAGCAGTACTTC
-	TRBV18	-	TRBJ2-1	CASSPVVRYNEQFF	TGTGCCAGCTCACCAGTCGTGCGGTACAATGAGCAGTTCTTC
TRBD1	TRBV5-1	-	TRBJ1-1	CASSLGDRAEAFF	TGCGCCAGCAGCTTGGGGGACAGGGCGGAAGCTTTCTTT
-	TRBV5-1	-	TRBJ2-1	CASGGASSYNEQFF	TGCGCCAGCGGGGGGGCGAGCTCCTACAATGAGCAGTTCTTC
-	TRBV7-6	-	TRBJ2-7	CASSQGLVYEQYF	TGTGCCAGCTCCCAGGGATTGGTCTACGAGCAGTACTTC
TRBD1	TRBV4-1	few	TRBJ2-7	CASSRRDRGYEQYF	TGCGCCAGCAGCCGTCGGGACAGGGGGTACGAGCAGTACTTC
TRBD2	TRBV7-3	-	TRBJ2-1	CASSLLAGDAYNEQFF	TGTGCCAGCAGCTTACTAGCGGGAGACGCCTACAATGAGCAGTTCTTC
TRBD2	TRBV5-1	-	TRBJ2-7	CASSSGGGTESYEQYF	TGCGCCAGCAGCTCGGGAGGGGGGACCGAGTCCTACGAGCAGTACTTC
-	TRBV9	-	TRBJ2-3	CASSTRGQPGLTDTQYF	TGTGCCAGCAGCACCCGAGGACAGCCAGGCCTAACAGATACGCAGTATTTT
-	TRBV19	few	TRBJ1-5	CASSIFESYSNQPQHF	TGTGCCAGTAGTATTTTCGAGTCTTATAGCAATCAGCCCCAGCATTTT
-	TRBV7-8	-	TRBJ1-2	CASSPPVYREKGGGYTF	TGTGCCAGCAGCCCCCCGGTCTACAGGGAGAAAGGTGGTGGCTACACCTTC
-	TRBV7-9	-	TRBJ2-1	CASSLYIGGRITEQFF	TGTGCCAGCAGCTTGTATATAGGAGGGCGAATCACTGAGCAGTTCTTC
TRBD2	TRBV27	-	TRBJ2-3	CASSLGTSYYTDTQYF	TGTGCCAGCAGTCTAGGGACTAGCTATTACACAGATACGCAGTATTTT
-	TRBV21-1	-	TRBJ1-2	CASSKARGLVGTLHYGYTF	TGTGCCAGCAGCAAAGCGCGAGGTCTCGTCGGGACACTACACTATGGCTACACCTTC
-	TRBV28	-	TRBJ1-2	CASSFVSAANYGYTF	TGTGCCAGCAGTTTCGTCAGTGCAGCTAACTATGGCTACACCTTC
TRBD2	TRBV5-1	once	TRBJ2-7	CASSSTGTRTYEQYF	TGCGCCAGCAGCTCGACCGGGACTAGGACCTACGAGCAGTACTTC
-	TRBV10-1	-	TRBJ1-1	CASSGNRAPDTEAFF	TGCGCCAGCAGTGGAAACAGGGCCCCAGACACTGAAGCTTTCTTT
TRBD2	TRBV6-5	-	TRBJ2-1	CASSRLAGIRNEQFF	TGTGCCAGCAGTCGACTAGCGGGAATACGCAATGAGCAGTTCTTC
TRBD1	TRBV2	-	TRBJ1-5	CASSRDRVSVGQPQHF	TGTGCCAGCAGTCGGGACAGGGTGTCCGTTGGTCAGCCCCAGCATTTT
-	TRBV6-1	-	TRBJ1-3	CASSDFNGNTIYF	TGTGCCAGCAGTGACTTTAACGGAAACACCATATATTTT
-	TRBV19	-	TRBJ1-5	CASSTPGVFGGQPQHF	TGTGCCAGTAGTACTCCCGGGGTTTTCGGCGGTCAGCCCCAGCATTTT
TRBD1	TRBV7-9	-	TRBJ2-2	CASTPGQGFFGELFF	TGTGCCAGCACCCCCGGACAGGGTTTTTTCGGGGAGCTGTTTTTT
-	TRBV2	-	TRBJ2-3	CASRYYTDTQYF	TGTGCCAGCAGGTACTACACAGATACGCAGTATTTT
TRBD1	TRBV5-1	-	TRBJ2-1	CASSLGDRGLVEEQFF	TGCGCCAGCAGCTTGGGCGACAGGGGCTTGGTTGAGGAGCAGTTCTTC
-	TRBV19	-	TRBJ2-1	CASSGAGAYNEQFF	TGTGCCAGTTCGGGAGCAGGCGCCTACAATGAGCAGTTCTTC
-	TRBV5-8	-	TRBJ1-1	CASSLRFVNTEAFF	TGTGCCAGCAGCTTGAGGTTCGTGAACACTGAAGCTTTCTTT
TRBD2	TRBV10-3	-	TRBJ2-7	CAISAGNGGAYEQYF	TGTGCCATCAGTGCAGGGAATGGGGGGGCCTACGAGCAGTACTTC
-	TRBV18	-	TRBJ1-1	CASSRVPNTEAFF	TGTGCCAGCTCACGAGTACCGAACACTGAAGCTTTCTTT
TRBD1	TRBV29-1	-	TRBJ2-5	CSVEPGQGQETQYF	TGCAGCGTTGAGCCGGGACAGGGGCAAGAGACCCAGTACTTC
-	TRBV5-3	-	TRBJ1-1	CARSLVAENTEAFF	TGTGCCAGAAGCTTGGTAGCCGAGAACACTGAAGCTTTCTTT
-	TRBV5-1	-	TRBJ1-3	CASSLGPEPGNTIYF	TGCGCCAGCAGCTTGGGGCCAGAACCTGGAAACACCATATATTTT
-	TRBV28	-	TRBJ2-7	CASSSTSQAYEQYF	TGTGCCAGCAGTTCGACGTCTCAAGCCTACGAGCAGTACTTC
-	TRBV7-3	-	TRBJ1-3	CASSLEGTRSGNTIYF	TGTGCCAGCAGCTTAGAGGGGACGCGCTCTGGAAACACCATATATTTT
TRBD2	TRBV6-5	once	TRBJ2-1	CASSYLASGAGGQFF	TGTGCCAGCAGTTATCTGGCTAGCGGGGCGGGCGGGCAGTTCTTC